The clone carrying this T cell receptor beta chain was detected only once. Its antigen is unidentified. This entry comes from a study of T cell repertoires in cytomegalovirus infection. Study findings and constraints: CMV-specific HLA-C-restricted TCR beta clonotypes dominated the ex vivo response.

TCRdb re-analysed the reads in MiXCR, keeping a single row per CDR3 protein. The repertoire includes more than 75,000 distinct CDR3 sequences, roughly 29% of them detected once, and 65% to 75% sits in the top ten. The material was CD8+ T cells from cultured PBMCs, obtained from culture after CMV antigen stimulation. The TCR sequence derives from a human donor in good health (CMV status not recorded). Some clones in this sample may be carry-over from other donors' samples.

CDR3 loop: CSVGVADRGPYGYTF. The CDR3 nucleotides are TGCAGCGTTGGGGTGGCGGACAGGGGTCCCTATGGCTACACCTTC. The chain combines TRBV29-1 with TRBJ1-2, with 9 positions matching TRBD1. Per the germline V gene, CDR1 is SQVTM and CDR2 is ANQGSEA. J lost 4 bases, V lost 4 bases, and 10 bases had no gene match. The CDR3 has 15 amino acids.